This T cell receptor beta chain was found in a study of T cells after yellow fever vaccination. Study-level findings and limits: Within FACS-sorted repertoires, abundant clonotypes contaminating from the bulk population could be present. The CD4 and CD8 compartments had a small share of their clonotypes in common. A secondary response was less intense yet reached its peak sooner, at day 5 versus 15.

As concerns this clonotype: Its antigen remains unknown.

UMIs were added to TCR cDNA along with a universal primer site when it was made by 5'RACE template switching. Each CDR3 protein gets one entry after TCRdb re-called the 5' RACE reads with MiXCR. The sample consists of roughly 250,000 distinct CDR3 sequences, around 13% of them appearing once. The source was CD4+ T cells sorted from PBMCs, collected 45 days after the yellow fever booster vaccination. This TCR was sampled from a man younger than 45 who received the YFV17D yellow fever vaccine.

DNA for the CDR3: TGTGCCAGTGACAGGGGGCCGGAGGGCGGGGAGCTGTTTTTT. Translated: CASDRGPEGGELFF. The V call is TRBV4-2, the J call TRBJ2-2; TRBD1 matches at 10 bases. There are 14 residues in the CDR3. Germline V lookup: CDR1 LGHNA, CDR2 YNFKEQ. V lost 9 bases and J lost 7; bases outside the gene matches: 8.